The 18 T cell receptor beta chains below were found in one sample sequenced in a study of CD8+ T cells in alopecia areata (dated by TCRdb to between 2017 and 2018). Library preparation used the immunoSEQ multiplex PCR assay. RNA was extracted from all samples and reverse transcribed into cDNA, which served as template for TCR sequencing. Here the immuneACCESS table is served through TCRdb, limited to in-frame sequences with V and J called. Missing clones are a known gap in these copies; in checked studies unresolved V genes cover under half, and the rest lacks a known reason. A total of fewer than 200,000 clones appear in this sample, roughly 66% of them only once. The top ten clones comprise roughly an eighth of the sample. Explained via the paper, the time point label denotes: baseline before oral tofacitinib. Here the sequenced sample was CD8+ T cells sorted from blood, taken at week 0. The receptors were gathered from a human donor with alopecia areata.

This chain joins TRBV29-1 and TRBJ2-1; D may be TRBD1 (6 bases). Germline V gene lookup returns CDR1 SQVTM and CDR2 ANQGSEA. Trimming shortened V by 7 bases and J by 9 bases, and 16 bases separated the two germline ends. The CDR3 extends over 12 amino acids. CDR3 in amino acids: CSALGARPEQFF. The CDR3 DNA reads TGCAGCGCCCTGGGGGCCCGACCTGAGCAGTTCTTC.

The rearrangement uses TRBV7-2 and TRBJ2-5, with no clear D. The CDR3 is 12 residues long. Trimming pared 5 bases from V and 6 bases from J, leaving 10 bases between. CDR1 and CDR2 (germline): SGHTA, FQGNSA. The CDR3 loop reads CASSVDPQTQYF. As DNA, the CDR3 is TGTGCCAGCAGCGTGGACCCTCAGACCCAGTACTTC.

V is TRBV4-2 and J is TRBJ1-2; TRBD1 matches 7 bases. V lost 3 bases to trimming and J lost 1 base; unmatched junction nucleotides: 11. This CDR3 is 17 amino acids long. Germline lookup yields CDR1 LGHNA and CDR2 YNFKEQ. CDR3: CASSHLIWDSVNYGYTF. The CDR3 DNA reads TGTGCCAGCAGCCACCTTATTTGGGACAGCGTTAACTATGGCTACACCTTC.

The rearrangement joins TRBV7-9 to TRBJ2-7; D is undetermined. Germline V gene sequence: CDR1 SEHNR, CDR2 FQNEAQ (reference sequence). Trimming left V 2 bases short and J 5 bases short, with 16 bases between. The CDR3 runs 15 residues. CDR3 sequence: CASSLRPSDGDEQYF. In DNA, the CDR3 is TGTGCCAGCAGCTTACGGCCCTCTGATGGAGACGAGCAGTACTTC.

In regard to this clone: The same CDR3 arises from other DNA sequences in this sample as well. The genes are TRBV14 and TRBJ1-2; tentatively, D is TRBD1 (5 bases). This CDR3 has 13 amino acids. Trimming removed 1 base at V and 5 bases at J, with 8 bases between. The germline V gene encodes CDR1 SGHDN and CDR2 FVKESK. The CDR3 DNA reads TGTGCCAGCAGCCAAGTAGCAGGGTATGGCTACACCTTC. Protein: CASSQVAGYGYTF.

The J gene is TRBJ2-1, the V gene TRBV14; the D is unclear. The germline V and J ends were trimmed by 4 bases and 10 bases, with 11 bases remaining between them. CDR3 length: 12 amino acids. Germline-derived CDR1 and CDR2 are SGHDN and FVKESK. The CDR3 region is CASSPGSLEQFF. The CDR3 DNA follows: TGTGCCAGCAGCCCGGGTAGTCTGGAGCAGTTCTTC. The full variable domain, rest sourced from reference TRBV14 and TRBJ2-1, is EAGVTQFPSHSVIEKGQTVTLRCDPISGHDNLYWYRRVMGKEIKFLLHFVKESKQDESGMPNNRFLAERTGGTYSTLKVQPAELEDSGVYFCASSPGSLEQFFGPGTRLTVL.

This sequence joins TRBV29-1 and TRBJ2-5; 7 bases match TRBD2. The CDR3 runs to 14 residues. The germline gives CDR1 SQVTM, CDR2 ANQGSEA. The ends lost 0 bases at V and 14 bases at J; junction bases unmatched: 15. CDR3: CSVEDRGWEGHPYF. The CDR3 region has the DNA TGCAGCGTTGAAGATAGGGGATGGGAGGGCCACCCATACTTC.

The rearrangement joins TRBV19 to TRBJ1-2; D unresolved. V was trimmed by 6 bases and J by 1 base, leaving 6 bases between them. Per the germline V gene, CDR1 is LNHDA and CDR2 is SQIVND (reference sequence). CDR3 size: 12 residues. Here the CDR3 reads CASRTLNYGYTF. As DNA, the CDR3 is TGTGCCAGTAGGACCCTTAACTATGGCTACACCTTC.

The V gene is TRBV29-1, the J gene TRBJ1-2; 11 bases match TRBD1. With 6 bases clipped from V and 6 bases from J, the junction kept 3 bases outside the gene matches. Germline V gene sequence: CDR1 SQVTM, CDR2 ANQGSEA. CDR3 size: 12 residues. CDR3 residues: CSVGTGGDGYTF. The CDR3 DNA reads TGCAGCGTAGGGACAGGGGGGGATGGCTACACCTTC.

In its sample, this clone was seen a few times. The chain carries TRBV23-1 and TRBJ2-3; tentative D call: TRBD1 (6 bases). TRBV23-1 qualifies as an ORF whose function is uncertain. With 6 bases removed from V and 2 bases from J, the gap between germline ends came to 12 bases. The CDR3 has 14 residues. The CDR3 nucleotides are TGCGCCAGCAGAAGGACAGTAACCACAGATACGCAGTATTTT. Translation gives CASRRTVTTDTQYF.

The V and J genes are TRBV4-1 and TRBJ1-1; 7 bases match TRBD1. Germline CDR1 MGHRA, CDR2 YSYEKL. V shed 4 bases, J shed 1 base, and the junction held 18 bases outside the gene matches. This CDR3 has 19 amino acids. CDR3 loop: CASSLFPFRDSHSNTEAFF. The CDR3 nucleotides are TGCGCCAGCAGCCTCTTCCCATTTCGGGACAGCCACTCGAACACTGAAGCTTTCTTT.

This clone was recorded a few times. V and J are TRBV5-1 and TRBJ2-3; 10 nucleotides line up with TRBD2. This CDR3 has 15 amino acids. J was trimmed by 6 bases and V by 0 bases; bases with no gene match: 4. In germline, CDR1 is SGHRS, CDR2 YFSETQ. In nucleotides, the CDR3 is TGCGCCAGCAGCTTGGTAGCGGGGGGCGCGGATACGCAGTATTTT. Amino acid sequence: CASSLVAGGADTQYF.

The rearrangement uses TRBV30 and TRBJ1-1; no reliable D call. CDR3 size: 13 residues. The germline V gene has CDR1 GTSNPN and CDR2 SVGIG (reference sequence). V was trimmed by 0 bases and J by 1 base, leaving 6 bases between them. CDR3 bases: TGTGCCTGGAGTGTCTATAAGAACACTGAAGCTTTCTTT. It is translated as CAWSVYKNTEAFF.

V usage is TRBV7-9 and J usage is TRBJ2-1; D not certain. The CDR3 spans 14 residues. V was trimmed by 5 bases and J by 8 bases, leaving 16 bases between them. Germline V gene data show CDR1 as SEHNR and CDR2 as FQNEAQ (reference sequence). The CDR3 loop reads CASSPAQDFHEQFF. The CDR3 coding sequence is TGTGCCAGCAGCCCGGCCCAAGACTTCCATGAGCAGTTCTTC.

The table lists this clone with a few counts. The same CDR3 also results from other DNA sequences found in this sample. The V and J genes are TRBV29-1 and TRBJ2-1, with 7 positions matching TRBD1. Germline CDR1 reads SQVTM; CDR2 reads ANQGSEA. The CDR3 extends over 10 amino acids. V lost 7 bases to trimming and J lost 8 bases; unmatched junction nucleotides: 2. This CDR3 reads CSGTGDEQFF. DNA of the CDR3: TGCAGCGGTACAGGGGATGAGCAGTTCTTC.

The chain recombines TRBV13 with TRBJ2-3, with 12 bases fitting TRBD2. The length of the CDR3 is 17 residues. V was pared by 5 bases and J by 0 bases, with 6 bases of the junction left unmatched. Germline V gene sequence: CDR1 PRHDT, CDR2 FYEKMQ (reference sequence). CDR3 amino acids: CASSPRTSGESTDTQYF. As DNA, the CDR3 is TGTGCCAGCAGCCCGCGGACTAGCGGGGAGAGCACAGATACGCAGTATTTT.

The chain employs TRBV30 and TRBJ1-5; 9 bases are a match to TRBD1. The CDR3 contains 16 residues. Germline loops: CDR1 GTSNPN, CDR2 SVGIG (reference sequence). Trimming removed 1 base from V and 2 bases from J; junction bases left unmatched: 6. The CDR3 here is CAWSDTGGLGNQPQHF. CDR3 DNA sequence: TGTGCCTGGAGTGACACAGGGGGCCTCGGCAATCAGCCCCAGCATTTT.

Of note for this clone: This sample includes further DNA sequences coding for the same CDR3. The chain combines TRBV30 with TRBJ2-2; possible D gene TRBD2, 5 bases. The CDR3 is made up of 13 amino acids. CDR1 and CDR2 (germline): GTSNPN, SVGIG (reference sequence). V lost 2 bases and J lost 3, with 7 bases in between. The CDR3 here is CAWSTGDTGELFF. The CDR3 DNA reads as TGTGCCTGGAGTACCGGGGACACCGGGGAGCTGTTTTTT. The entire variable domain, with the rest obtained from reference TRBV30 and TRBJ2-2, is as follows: SQTIHQWPATLVQPVGSPLSLECTVEGTSNPNLYWYRQAAGRGLQLLFYSVGIGQISSEVPQNLSASRPQDRQFILSSKKLLLSDSGFYLCAWSTGDTGELFFGEGSRLTVL.